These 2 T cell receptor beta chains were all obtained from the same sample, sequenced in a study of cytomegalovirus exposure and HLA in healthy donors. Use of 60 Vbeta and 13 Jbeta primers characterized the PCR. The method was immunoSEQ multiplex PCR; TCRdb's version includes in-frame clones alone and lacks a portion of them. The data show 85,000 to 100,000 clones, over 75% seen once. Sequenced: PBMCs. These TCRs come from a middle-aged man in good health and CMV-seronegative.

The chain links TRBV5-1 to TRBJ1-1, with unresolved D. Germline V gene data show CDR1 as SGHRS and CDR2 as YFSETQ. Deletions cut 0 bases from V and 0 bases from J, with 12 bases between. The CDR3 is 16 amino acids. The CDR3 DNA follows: TGCGCCAGCAGCTTGGCCCTACCGGGGATGAACACTGAAGCTTTCTTT. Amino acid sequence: CASSLALPGMNTEAFF.

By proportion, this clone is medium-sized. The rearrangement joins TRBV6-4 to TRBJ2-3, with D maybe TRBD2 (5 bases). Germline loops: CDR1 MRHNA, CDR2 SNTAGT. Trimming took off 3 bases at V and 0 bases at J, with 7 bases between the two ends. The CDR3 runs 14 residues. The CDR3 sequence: CASSEGGSTDTQYF. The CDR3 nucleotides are TGTGCCAGCAGTGAGGGCGGGAGCACAGATACGCAGTATTTT.